A single sample gave rise to the 26 T cell receptor beta chains below, sequenced in a study of T cell changes during pregnancy in multiple sclerosis. This table comes from immunoSEQ multiplex PCR, and its TCRdb copy is limited to in-frame clones, with some not included. The profile shows about 120,000 clones, about 93% of them singletons. Specimen: peripheral blood, collected before pregnancy. The receptors were gathered from a female donor with multiple sclerosis, enrolled in a pregnancy study.

The chain joins TRBV25-1 to TRBJ1-2; 8 positions agree with TRBD1. The CDR3 runs 11 residues. The V and J ends lost 6 bases and 6 bases, in that order; junction bases with no gene match: 0. Germline values: CDR1 MGHDK, CDR2 SYGVNS. In DNA, the CDR3 is TGTGCCAGCAGGACAGGGGATGGCTACACCTTC. Its translation: CASRTGDGYTF.

CDR3 protein: CASSSDRSRTGELFF. DNA of the CDR3: TGTGCCAGCAGCTCCGACAGGTCCAGAACCGGGGAGCTGTTTTTT. This chain links TRBV7-9 with TRBJ2-2; D may be TRBD1 (6 bases). This CDR3 comprises 15 residues. Germline V lookup: CDR1 SEHNR, CDR2 FQNEAQ (reference sequence). V was cut by 4 bases and J by 5 bases, with 14 bases left in between.

The rearrangement uses TRBV18 and TRBJ2-5; D is ambiguous. The CDR3 contains 14 residues. In germline, CDR1 is KGHSH, CDR2 LQKENI. Trimming stripped 0 bases from V and 5 bases from J, with 10 bases between. CDR3 in amino acids: CASSPPISMETQYF. The CDR3 DNA is TGTGCCAGCTCACCACCGATAAGCATGGAGACCCAGTACTTC.

J is TRBJ2-7 and V is TRBV18; 10 bases fit TRBD1. The CDR3 is 17 amino acids. The J segment lost 3 bases and the V segment lost 2 bases, leaving 10 bases of the junction unmatched. Germline V gives CDR1 KGHSH, CDR2 LQKENI. Here the CDR3 DNA reads TGTGCCAGCTCACCAGTGACAGGGGGCGTCAGTAACTACGAGCAGTACTTC. This translates into CASSPVTGGVSNYEQYF.

This chain links TRBV7-3 with TRBJ2-1; tentatively, D is TRBD2 (7 bases). V was trimmed by 2 bases and J by 6 bases, leaving 23 bases between them. The germline gives CDR1 SGHTA, CDR2 FQGTGA. The CDR3 spans 18 residues. The CDR3 nucleotides are TGTGCCAGCAGCTTAGTTCAAGGGGGAGGGGATACTGGCAATGAGCAGTTCTTC. Protein sequence: CASSLVQGGGDTGNEQFF. Together with reference TRBV7-3 and TRBJ2-1, the CDR3 gives the full variable domain: GAGVSQTPSNKVTEKGKYVELRCDPISGHTALYWYRQSLGQGPEFLIYFQGTGAADDSGLPNDRFFAVRPEGSVSTLKIQRTERGDSAVYLCASSLVQGGGDTGNEQFFGPGTRLTVL.

The rearrangement links TRBV19 to TRBJ1-5; possibly TRBD1 for D (5 bases). There are 13 residues in the CDR3. Germline V gene data show CDR1 as LNHDA and CDR2 as SQIVND (reference sequence). V was cut by 6 bases and J by 4 bases, with 10 bases left in between. The CDR3 bases are TGTGCCAGTAGACGCCGGGGGAATCAGCCCCAGCATTTT. As protein: CASRRRGNQPQHF.

V usage is TRBV5-4 and J usage is TRBJ2-2; D is possibly TRBD1 (6 bases). The V end lost 1 base, the J end lost 5 bases, and 12 bases lay between the germline ends. In germline, CDR1 is SGHNT, CDR2 YYREEE (reference sequence). CDR3 length: 15 amino acids. The CDR3 DNA reads TGTGCCAGCAGCTTGCCAGGGGAATCAACCGGGGAGCTGTTTTTT. Amino acid sequence: CASSLPGESTGELFF.

The rearrangement uses TRBV30 and TRBJ1-2; 9 positions match TRBD1. CDR3 length: 14 residues. Germline CDR1 is GTSNPN and CDR2 is SVGIG (reference sequence). The J segment lost 4 bases and the V segment lost 3 bases, leaving 6 bases of the junction unmatched. The CDR3 DNA is TGTGCCTGGAGGAAGGACAGGGGCCCCTATGGCTACACCTTC. Its protein product is CAWRKDRGPYGYTF. Full variable domain (remainder filled in from reference TRBV30 and TRBJ1-2): SQTIHQWPATLVQPVGSPLSLECTVEGTSNPNLYWYRQAAGRGLQLLFYSVGIGQISSEVPQNLSASRPQDRQFILSSKKLLLSDSGFYLCAWRKDRGPYGYTFGSGTRLTVV.

This clone has just one count. This rearrangement joins TRBV27 to TRBJ2-7, with unresolved D. V shed 5 bases and J shed 0 bases, with 11 bases lying between them. The CDR3 extends over 14 amino acids. Looked up from germline, CDR1 is MNHEY and CDR2 is SMNVEV (reference sequence). For the CDR3, the DNA is TGTGCCAGCAGTCATCCTCGCAGCTCCTACGAGCAGTACTTC. Its protein is CASSHPRSSYEQYF.

The chain joins TRBV7-9 to TRBJ2-7, with D maybe TRBD2 (7 bases). From germline, CDR1 is SEHNR and CDR2 FQNEAQ (reference sequence). V lost 5 bases and J lost 5, with 13 bases in between. The CDR3 is 13 amino acids. CDR3 coding DNA: TGTGCCAGCAGCCCCGGGGGGCCCCACGAGCAGTACTTC. This translates into CASSPGGPHEQYF.

The chain links TRBV6-1 to TRBJ2-7; 9 bases are shared with TRBD2. Germline loops: CDR1 MNHNS, CDR2 SASEGT. V lost 1 base, J lost 7 bases, and 8 bases stayed unmatched. The CDR3 is made up of 15 amino acids. In DNA form, the CDR3 reads TGTGCCAGCAGTGAAGTAGGTAGCGGGAGCGGAGAGCAGTACTTC. Protein sequence: CASSEVGSGSGEQYF.

The chain carries TRBV7-9 and TRBJ1-1; TRBD1 might be the D (5 bases). Deletions cut 4 bases from V and 5 bases from J, with 11 bases between. Germline V gene data show CDR1 as SEHNR and CDR2 as FQNEAQ (reference sequence). CDR3 length: 13 residues. The CDR3 spells CASSSQAGTEAFF. CDR3 coding DNA: TGTGCCAGCAGCTCTCAAGCAGGGACTGAAGCTTTCTTT.

The V call is TRBV13, the J call TRBJ2-5; TRBD2 agrees at 12 bases. V was clipped by 5 bases and J by 5 bases; unmatched bases: 12. There are 17 residues in the CDR3. In germline, CDR1 is PRHDT, CDR2 FYEKMQ (reference sequence). The CDR3 reads CASSPGGTSGPGETQYF. Written as DNA, the CDR3 is TGTGCCAGCAGCCCCGGTGGGACTAGCGGGCCTGGCGAGACCCAGTACTTC.

The chain combines TRBV19 with TRBJ1-6; D perhaps matches TRBD1 (5 bases). Trimming removed 2 bases at V and 9 bases at J, with 8 bases between. CDR3 size: 13 residues. Germline CDR1 LNHDA, CDR2 SQIVND (reference sequence). The CDR3 DNA reads as TGTGCCAGTAGTATACAGGGATTTTCACCCCTCCACTTT. Amino acid sequence: CASSIQGFSPLHF. Drawing the rest from reference TRBV19 and TRBJ1-6, the complete variable domain is DGGITQSPKYLFRKEGQNVTLSCEQNLNHDAMYWYRQDPGQGLRLIYYSQIVNDFQKGDIAEGYSVSREKKESFPLTVTSAQKNPTAFYLCASSIQGFSPLHFGNGTRLTVT.

The chain is built from TRBV28 and TRBJ2-1, with 9 bases lining up with TRBD2. With 3 bases clipped from V and 3 bases from J, the junction kept 3 bases outside the gene matches. Germline CDR1 is MDHEN and CDR2 is SYDVKM. The CDR3 contains 15 residues. Here the CDR3 DNA reads TGTGCCAGCAGTTTTGCGGGGGGGGGCTACAATGAGCAGTTCTTC. Translated, it gives CASSFAGGGYNEQFF.

The chain joins TRBV18 to TRBJ1-1; TRBD1 is a possible D gene (6 bases). Germline V gene sequence: CDR1 KGHSH, CDR2 LQKENI. The ends were cut back, 1 base at V and 6 bases at J, with 18 bases in the middle. The CDR3 has 16 amino acids. The CDR3 DNA follows: TGTGCCAGCTCACCACTCTACGGACAGTACGATCCTGAAGCTTTCTTT. This translates into CASSPLYGQYDPEAFF.

This clone showed up just once. V gene TRBV6-1 combines with J gene TRBJ1-2; 7 bases fit TRBD1. The CDR3 totals 15 residues. V lost 1 base and J lost 5; bases outside the gene matches: 7. Per germline, CDR1 MNHNS and CDR2 SASEGT. The CDR3 loop is CASSEVEQGFYGYTF. The CDR3 region has the DNA TGTGCCAGCAGTGAAGTGGAACAGGGGTTTTATGGCTACACCTTC.

The gene calls are TRBV6-5 and TRBJ2-4, with TRBD2 as a possible D gene (6 bases). The CDR3 extends over 14 amino acids. V lost 6 bases and J lost 8, with 17 bases in between. Germline lookup yields CDR1 MNHEY and CDR2 SVGAGI. The DNA of the CDR3 is TGTGCCAGCAGGTCGGGGGTGGGTGTAGACATTCAGTACTTC. It specifies CASRSGVGVDIQYF.

The genes are TRBV2 and TRBJ1-2; no clear D gene. V lost 4 bases to trimming and J lost 3 bases, with 12 bases between them. CDR1 SNHLY and CDR2 FYNNEI come from the germline V gene. The CDR3 spans 14 residues. DNA of the CDR3: TGTGCCAGCAGTGTCTACGGGATAGACTATGGCTACACCTTC. It is translated as CASSVYGIDYGYTF.

The chain has TRBV6-5 and TRBJ1-1; TRBD1 matches at 8 bases. The ends lost 6 bases at V and 3 bases at J; junction bases unmatched: 6. From germline, CDR1 is MNHEY and CDR2 SVGAGI. The CDR3 consists of 14 residues. The CDR3 loop is CASSRQGLHTEAFF. DNA of the CDR3: TGTGCCAGCAGCAGACAGGGGTTACACACTGAAGCTTTCTTT.

The chain is built from TRBV7-9 and TRBJ2-6, with TRBD1 identical over 8 bases. V trimming: 4 bases; J trimming: 0 bases; junction bases outside the gene matches: 11. The CDR3 is made up of 19 amino acids. The V gene's germline CDR1 is SEHNR and CDR2 FQNEAQ (reference sequence). The CDR3 here is CASSSSVGQVFSGANVLTF. In DNA form, the CDR3 reads TGTGCCAGCAGCTCGAGTGTGGGACAGGTATTCTCTGGGGCCAACGTCCTGACTTTC.

The chain is built from TRBV5-4 and TRBJ2-2; D not resolved. V dropped 1 base and J dropped 0 bases, with 7 bases sitting between them. From germline, CDR1 is SGHNT and CDR2 YYREEE (reference sequence). The CDR3 is 15 residues long. CDR3 protein: CASSLWSANTGELFF. As DNA, the CDR3 is TGTGCCAGCAGCTTGTGGTCAGCGAACACCGGGGAGCTGTTTTTT.

The rearrangement links TRBV2 to TRBJ1-2; 7 bases align to TRBD1. This CDR3 is 15 amino acids long. Germline V gene lookup returns CDR1 SNHLY and CDR2 FYNNEI. After removal of 0 bases from V and 4 bases from J, the junction contained 5 bases not matched to a gene. The CDR3 coding sequence is TGTGCCAGCAGTGAAGCGCAGGGGGGTAGCTATGGCTACACCTTC. Translated: CASSEAQGGSYGYTF.

CDR3 protein: CASSSGLAGDTQYF. Written as DNA, the CDR3 is TGTGCCAGCAGCTCGGGACTAGCGGGAGATACGCAGTATTTT. The chain carries TRBV7-3 and TRBJ2-3; 12 bases agree with TRBD2. CDR1 and CDR2 (germline): SGHTA, FQGTGA. V lost 4 bases and J lost 5; bases outside the gene matches: 1. There are 14 residues in the CDR3.

As for this clone: The DNA is left out, because the CDR3 cannot be placed on it with certainty; the CDR3 is given as TCRdb lists it. The chain has TRBV19 and TRBJ1-1; the table assigns TRBD1, which was not confirmed against the DNA. The CDR3 is 14 residues long, ends included. From germline, CDR1 is LNHDA and CDR2 SQIVND (reference sequence). This CDR3 is CASSSGQLNTEAFF.

The V and J genes are TRBV5-8 and TRBJ2-4, with D possibly TRBD1 on 6 matching bases. Trimming took 4 bases from V and 2 from J, leaving 10 bases between them. Germline assignment: CDR1 SGHTS and CDR2 YDEGEE. This CDR3 spans 14 amino acids. CDR3 nucleotide sequence: TGTGCCAGCAGCAGCAGGGGCTCCAAAAACATTCAGTACTTC. Translated: CASSSRGSKNIQYF. The full variable domain, completed using reference TRBV5-8 and TRBJ2-4, is EAGVTQSPTHLIKTRGQQATLRCSPISGHTSVYWYQQALGLGLQFLLWYDEGEERNRGNFPPRFSGRQFPNYSSELNVNALELEDSALYLCASSSRGSKNIQYFGAGTRLSVL.